Following are 15 T cell receptor beta chains from one sample sequenced in a study of T cells in Graves' hyperthyroidism and ophthalmopathy (dated by TCRdb to 2018 to 2020). The protocol used for the library was multiplex PCR. For sequencing, an Illumina HiSeq 2000 was employed. Amplification of TCR beta CDR3 regions was carried out from RNA transcripts. For the first round of RT-PCR on the TCR CDR3, the HTBI primer set was used together with the Qiagen OneStep RT-PCR kit. TCRdb handled the public reads itself, with Q25 trimming in fastp and clone calling in MiXCR, and kept productive beta chains. CDR3 protein sequences are deduplicated, and each keeps its most common genes and DNA. Counted in this sample were fewer than 450,000 distinct CDR3 sequences; around an eighth of them appeared once. 28% of the sample rests with the top ten. The sample comprised blood. The receptors were gathered from a man aged 45 to 65 with Graves' ophthalmopathy.

This clonotype was detected many times. The genes are TRBV7-2 and TRBJ1-6; perhaps TRBD1 as D (5 bases). Germline V gene lookup returns CDR1 SGHTA and CDR2 FQGNSA. The CDR3 is 14 amino acids. V was pared by 4 bases and J by 8 bases, with 12 bases between. Here the CDR3 DNA reads TGTGCCAGCAGCTATGACTTGACAGATTCACCCCTCCACTTT. As protein: CASSYDLTDSPLHF.

The chain combines TRBV6-1 with TRBJ2-3; 14 nucleotides agree with TRBD2. Trimming removed 5 bases from V and 0 bases from J; junction bases left unmatched: 7. Per the germline V gene, CDR1 is MNHNS and CDR2 is SASEGT. There are 18 residues in the CDR3. CDR3 bases: TGTGCCAGCAGTAAAGGACTAGCGGGAGGCCTTAGCACAGATACGCAGTATTTT. Translating it yields CASSKGLAGGLSTDTQYF.

This clonotype was observed at least ten times. This chain joins TRBV4-2 and TRBJ2-5; D is unresolved. CDR1 and CDR2 from the germline V gene are LGHNA and YNFKEQ. The ends were cut back, 0 bases at V and 0 bases at J, with 5 bases in the middle. The CDR3 runs 14 residues. CDR3 amino acids: CASSQDIYQETQYF. CDR3 nucleotides: TGTGCCAGCAGCCAAGATATATACCAAGAGACCCAGTACTTC.

This clonotype was counted many times. V and J are TRBV2 and TRBJ2-2; D is perhaps TRBD1 (5 bases). The CDR3 runs to 13 residues. The germline CDR1 and CDR2 sequences are SNHLY and FYNNEI. Trimming took 10 bases from V and 5 from J, leaving 14 bases between them. The CDR3 here is CATRQGETGELFF. DNA for the CDR3: TGTGCCACCCGTCAGGGTGAAACCGGGGAGCTGTTTTTT.

In this sample, this clonotype turned up many times. The chain has TRBV7-3 and TRBJ2-1; D gene unclear. CDR3 length equals 13 residues. V dropped 1 base and J dropped 8 bases, with 9 bases sitting between them. Germline loops: CDR1 SGHTA, CDR2 FQGTGA. This CDR3 reads CASSLNGRDEQFF. DNA of the CDR3: TGTGCCAGCAGCTTAAACGGTAGAGATGAGCAGTTCTTC.

Only a few counts were recorded for this clonotype. The chain employs TRBV4-1 and TRBJ2-5; TRBD2 matches 12 bases. Unmatched junction bases numbered 4, after V lost 4 bases and J lost 4 bases. Germline CDR1 is MGHRA and CDR2 is YSYEKL. The CDR3 consists of 15 residues. The CDR3 protein is CASSRTSGMLETQYF. CDR3 bases: TGCGCCAGCAGCCGGACTAGCGGGATGTTAGAGACCCAGTACTTC.

The chain's CDR3 is CASSIGVDQPQHF. The DNA for the CDR3 is TGTGCCAGTAGTATCGGGGTTGATCAGCCCCAGCATTTT. This chain connects TRBV19 to TRBJ1-5, with D uncertain. Germline assignment: CDR1 LNHDA and CDR2 SQIVND (reference sequence). The CDR3 contains 13 residues. The V end lost 3 bases, the J end lost 5 bases, and 8 bases lay between the germline ends.

The sample holds a few counts of this clonotype. The chain carries TRBV20-1 and TRBJ1-2; unclear D gene. The length of the CDR3 is 11 residues. Trimming stripped 3 bases from V and 3 bases from J, with 5 bases between. Per germline, CDR1 DFQATT and CDR2 SNEGSKA (reference sequence). The DNA for the CDR3 is TGCAGTGCTAGTAAGGACTATGGCTACACCTTC. Encoded protein: CSASKDYGYTF.

This clonotype was counted at least ten times. J is TRBJ2-3 and V is TRBV14; possible D gene TRBD1, 5 bases. The germline V gene encodes CDR1 SGHDN and CDR2 FVKESK. CDR3 length equals 13 residues. V shed 0 bases and J shed 5 bases, with 6 bases lying between them. CDR3 bases: TGTGCCAGCAGCCAAGATCAGGGAGATACGCAGTATTTT. Protein sequence: CASSQDQGDTQYF.

This clonotype was found a few times. V and J are TRBV10-3 and TRBJ1-6; 9 positions match TRBD1. The germline gives CDR1 ENHRY, CDR2 SYGVKD. V shed 6 bases, J shed 14 bases, and the junction held 11 bases outside the gene matches. CDR3 length equals 14 residues. CDR3: CAIRRAGQGVSLHF. The CDR3 nucleotides are TGTGCCATCAGGAGGGCGGGACAGGGCGTATCCCTCCACTTT.

The table lists this clonotype with a few counts. This chain connects TRBV29-1 to TRBJ1-1, with D unresolved. The germline V and J ends were trimmed by 3 bases and 1 base, with 6 bases remaining between them. In germline, CDR1 is SQVTM, CDR2 ANQGSEA. The CDR3 spans 12 residues. The CDR3 here is CSVDAGNTEAFF. CDR3 DNA sequence: TGCAGCGTTGATGCGGGGAACACTGAAGCTTTCTTT.

The rearrangement links TRBV19 to TRBJ2-2; 13 bases line up with TRBD2. V shed 4 bases and J 4 bases; nucleotides not matched to a gene: 0. The CDR3 runs 15 residues. Germline CDR1 and CDR2: LNHDA and SQIVND (reference sequence). The CDR3 bases are TGTGCCAGTAGTAGACTAGCGGGGGGCACCGGGGAGCTGTTTTTT. Protein: CASSRLAGGTGELFF.

In this sample, this clonotype turned up many times. J is TRBJ2-7 and V is TRBV5-1; the D is unclear. Germline CDR1 SGHRS, CDR2 YFSETQ. The V and J ends lost 2 bases and 2 bases respectively, with 5 bases between them. The CDR3 has 12 residues. CDR3 DNA sequence: TGCGCCAGCAGCTTCACTGCCTACGAGCAGTACTTC. This codes for CASSFTAYEQYF.

This clonotype was counted ten times or more. CDR3 nucleotides: TGTGCCAGCAGTTTACAAGCGGCACCACAAGAGACCCAGTACTTC. It is translated as CASSLQAAPQETQYF. J is TRBJ2-5 and V is TRBV12-3 or TRBV12-4, with a tentative D call TRBD2 (5 bases). V gave up 2 bases and J gave up 2 bases, with 12 bases separating them. The CDR3 has 15 residues.

Ten or more counts support this clonotype. The CDR3 DNA reads TGTGCCAGCAGTGAAGGTCTAGCGGGATTTTCGTACAATGAGCAGTTCTTC. It translates to CASSEGLAGFSYNEQFF. This rearrangement joins TRBV2 to TRBJ2-1; TRBD2 agrees at 9 bases. The CDR3 covers 17 residues. Trimming cost V 1 base and J 4 bases; bases outside gene matches: 8. The germline V gene encodes CDR1 SNHLY and CDR2 FYNNEI.